This T cell receptor beta chain was identified in a study of T cell responses to AZD1222 COVID-19 vaccine. About the research overall: Second-dose schedules of about 4 or about 12 weeks were combined. Study-level results: Spike-specific TCR breadth and depth went up after people got two AZD1222 doses. Nearly half of unique spike-specific TCRs reportedly avoided B.1.351 and B.1.1.7 mutated regions. The donor cohort was predominantly white British with a female majority, and clonal diversity may have been underestimated.

About this clone itself: Its antigen remains unidentified.

Method: immunoSEQ multiplex PCR; TCRdb's copy keeps in-frame clones and lacks some. The sample includes some 130,000 clones, roughly 90% of them seen just once. The CDR3 is 12 amino acids. Per germline, CDR1 MDHEN and CDR2 SYDVKM. Deletions cut 7 bases from V and 3 bases from J, with 9 bases between. V gene TRBV28 combines with J gene TRBJ1-2, with no clear D. Sequencing was performed on peripheral blood, taken on day 0 of AZD1222 vaccination. This TCR was recovered from an adult in good health. CDR3 protein: CASTSEDYGYTF. The CDR3 DNA is TGTGCCAGCACGAGTGAGGACTATGGCTACACCTTC.